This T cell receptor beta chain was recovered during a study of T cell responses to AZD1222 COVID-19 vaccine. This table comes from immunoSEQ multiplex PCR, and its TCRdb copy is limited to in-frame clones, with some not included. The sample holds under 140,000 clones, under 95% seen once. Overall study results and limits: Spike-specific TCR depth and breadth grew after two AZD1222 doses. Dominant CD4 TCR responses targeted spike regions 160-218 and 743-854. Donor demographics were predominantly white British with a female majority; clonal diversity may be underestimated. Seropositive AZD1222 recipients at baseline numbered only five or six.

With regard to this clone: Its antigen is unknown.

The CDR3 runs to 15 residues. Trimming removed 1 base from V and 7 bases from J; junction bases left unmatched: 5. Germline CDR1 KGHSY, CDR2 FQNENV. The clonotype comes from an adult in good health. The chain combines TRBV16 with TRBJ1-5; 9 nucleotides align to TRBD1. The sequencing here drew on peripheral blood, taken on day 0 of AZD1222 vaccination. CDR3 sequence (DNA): TGTGCCAGCAGCCAATGGACAGGGGTGATACAGCCCCAGCATTTT. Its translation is CASSQWTGVIQPQHF.